The source of this TCR beta chain is a study of blood T cell repertoires in COVID-19. Study-level information: T cells, B-cell-depleted T cells, or PBMCs provided the cDNA or gDNA that served as material.

The germline V and J ends were trimmed by 1 base and 5 bases, with 17 bases remaining between them. This CDR3 comprises 16 residues. Germline-derived CDR1 and CDR2 are SGHVS and FNYEAQ. Profiling relied on immunoSEQ multiplex PCR, and the TCRdb table lists in-frame clones only, not all of them. The sample holds around 140,000 clones, 88% seen once. The V call is TRBV7-6, the J call TRBJ2-5; D call uncertain. Sequencing used peripheral blood. This sequence originates from a man aged 65 to 85 with active COVID-19. Here the CDR3 reads CASSLVGGDSRETQYF. CDR3 bases: TGTGCCAGCAGCTTAGTCGGCGGAGATAGCCGCGAGACCCAGTACTTC.